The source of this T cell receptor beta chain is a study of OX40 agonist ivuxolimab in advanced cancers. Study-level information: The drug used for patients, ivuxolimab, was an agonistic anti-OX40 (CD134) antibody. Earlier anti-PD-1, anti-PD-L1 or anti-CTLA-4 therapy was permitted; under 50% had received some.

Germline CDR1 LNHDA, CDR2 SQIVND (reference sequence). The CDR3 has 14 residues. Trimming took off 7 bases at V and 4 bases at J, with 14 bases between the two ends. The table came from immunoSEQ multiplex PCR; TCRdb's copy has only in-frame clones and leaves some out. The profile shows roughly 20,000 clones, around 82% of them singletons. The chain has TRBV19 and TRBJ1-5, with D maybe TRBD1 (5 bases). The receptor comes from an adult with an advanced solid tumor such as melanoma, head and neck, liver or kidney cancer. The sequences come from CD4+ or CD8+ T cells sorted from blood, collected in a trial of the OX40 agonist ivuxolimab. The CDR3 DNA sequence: TGTGCCAGTAATCGGCAGGGACTTAATCAGCCCCAGCATTTT. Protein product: CASNRQGLNQPQHF.